This T cell receptor (beta chain) was captured in a study of blood T cells in healthy people across ages. Whole-study context: Template switching caught about one barcoded beta molecule for each two T cells.

In germline, CDR1 is WSHSY, CDR2 SAAADI. V was clipped by 3 bases and J by 4 bases, with 16 bases between them. The CDR3 sequence is 15 residues long. Next came a second PCR, run for about 6 to 12 cycles, which used a sample-barcoded 5' primer along with a J-beta primer mix. TCRdb ran MiXCR on the 5' RACE reads and lists one entry per CDR3 protein. The table has hundreds of thousands of distinct CDR3 sequences, approximately 52% seen once; the top ten hold 45% to 60%. There were healthy Caucasian individuals from Russia, aged about 6 to 100, serving as donors. The authors isolated at least 6.5 million PBMCs per sample. Ten or more counts support this clonotype.

This chain links TRBV10-2 with TRBJ2-7; D remains ambiguous. Sequences were obtained from blood. This TCR was recovered from a man aged 55 to 70 in good health. The DNA for the CDR3 is TGCGCCAGCAGTGACACGACCAGAAGTGGGTACGAGCAGTACTTC. As protein: CASSDTTRSGYEQYF.